Following are 30 T cell receptor beta chains from one sample sequenced in a study of a mutant IDH1 vaccine in newly diagnosed glioma. Time point given: baseline, week 1 (first vaccination visit). Treatment of the sample: pre-vaccination baseline after standard-of-care therapy. The repertoire was sequenced with immunoSEQ multiplex PCR; TCRdb's copy has only in-frame clones and lacks some. This sample has tens of thousands of clones; about nine tenths occur once, and the top ten carry around 10%. Sequenced here: PBMCs, sampled from a glioma patient treated with radiotherapy, temozolomide or both. Receptors were obtained from a man aged 25-45 years with glioma.

The J gene is TRBJ1-2, the V gene TRBV9, with a weak D call TRBD1 (6 bases). V lost 3 bases and J lost 7, with 10 bases in between. CDR3 length equals 12 residues. The germline gives CDR1 SGDLS, CDR2 YYNGEE. This CDR3 is CASSGGQAGYTF. In DNA, the CDR3 is TGTGCCAGCAGCGGGGGGCAGGCTGGCTACACCTTC.

This clone showed up just once. The J gene is TRBJ1-1, the V gene TRBV2; D is uncertain. The length of the CDR3 is 11 residues. From germline, CDR1 is SNHLY and CDR2 FYNNEI. Trimming took 7 bases from V and 0 from J, leaving 3 bases between them. The CDR3 reads CASILNTEAFF. CDR3 DNA sequence: TGTGCCAGCATTCTGAACACTGAAGCTTTCTTT.

The rearrangement links TRBV19 to TRBJ2-7, with D perhaps matching TRBD2 (5 bases). The V end was cut by 6 bases, the J end by 3 bases, with 12 bases between. Germline assignment: CDR1 LNHDA and CDR2 SQIVND (reference sequence). The CDR3 is 13 amino acids. CDR3 nucleotide sequence: TGTGCCAGTAGCCCGGGGATTAGCTACGAGCAGTACTTC. It is translated as CASSPGISYEQYF.

V and J are TRBV19 and TRBJ2-1; 10 bases match TRBD2. CDR3 length: 20 amino acids. Losses at the gene ends were 4 bases for V and 0 bases for J; bases not matched to a gene: 15. Per the germline V gene, CDR1 is LNHDA and CDR2 is SQIVND (reference sequence). CDR3 loop: CASSRTVAGGPVSSYNEQFF. The CDR3 DNA reads as TGTGCCAGTAGTAGGACCGTAGCGGGAGGCCCCGTGAGCTCCTACAATGAGCAGTTCTTC.

This CDR3 reads CASSMRGKAGGFIPNEQFF. CDR3 bases: TGTGCCAGTAGTATGAGGGGCAAGGCGGGAGGGTTTATTCCGAATGAGCAGTTCTTC. The rearrangement uses TRBV19 and TRBJ2-1; 9 bases align to TRBD2. Looked up from germline, CDR1 is LNHDA and CDR2 is SQIVND (reference sequence). This CDR3 contains 19 residues. The ends lost 3 bases at V and 7 bases at J; junction bases unmatched: 19.

V gene TRBV2 combines with J gene TRBJ2-7, with a possible D match to TRBD1 (6 bases). The CDR3 has 12 amino acids. Germline V CDR1 and CDR2: SNHLY, FYNNEI. Deletions cut 10 bases from V and 0 bases from J, with 10 bases between. The CDR3 here is CATMDSSYEQYF. CDR3 sequence (DNA): TGTGCCACGATGGACAGCTCCTACGAGCAGTACTTC. The entire variable domain, with the rest obtained from reference TRBV2 and TRBJ2-7, is as follows: EPEVTQTPSHQVTQMGQEVILRCVPISNHLYFYWYRQILGQKVEFLVSFYNNEISEKSEIFDDQFSVERPDGSNFTLKIRSTKLEDSAMYFCATMDSSYEQYFGPGTRLTVT.

V gene TRBV7-9 combines with J gene TRBJ2-7; TRBD1 aligns across 10 bases. Germline V gene sequence: CDR1 SEHNR, CDR2 FQNEAQ (reference sequence). J gave up 0 bases and V 5 bases, and 4 bases lay outside the gene matches. The CDR3 covers 15 residues. In nucleotides, the CDR3 is TGTGCCAGCAGCATGGACAGGGGGAGCTCCTACGAGCAGTACTTC. It specifies CASSMDRGSSYEQYF.

This chain joins TRBV7-8 and TRBJ2-7, with D perhaps TRBD1 (6 bases). Deletions cut 5 bases from V and 4 bases from J, with 12 bases between. CDR1 SGHVS and CDR2 FQNEAQ come from the germline V gene. The CDR3 consists of 13 residues. The CDR3: CASSAATGYEQYF. The CDR3 DNA reads TGTGCCAGCAGCGCAGCGACAGGTTACGAGCAGTACTTC.

This clone was counted a single time. V and J are TRBV27 and TRBJ2-3; TRBD2 aligns across 13 bases. Germline loops: CDR1 MNHEY, CDR2 SMNVEV (reference sequence). Trimming at V came to 5 bases and at J to 10 bases, leaving 12 bases not matched to a gene. The CDR3 totals 16 residues. The CDR3 sequence is CASSLGRLAGGMAQYF. CDR3 in DNA: TGTGCCAGCAGTCTAGGCCGACTAGCGGGAGGAATGGCGCAGTATTTT.

This clone was detected once. The chain uses TRBV19 and TRBJ1-5, with a tentative D call TRBD1 (5 bases). Germline V lookup: CDR1 LNHDA, CDR2 SQIVND (reference sequence). CDR3 length: 18 residues. Trimming stripped 5 bases from V and 1 base from J, with 21 bases between. This CDR3 is CASSALRQGSWSNQPQHF. The DNA of the CDR3 is TGTGCCAGTAGTGCCCTTCGTCAGGGTAGTTGGAGCAATCAGCCCCAGCATTTT.

This clone has a single count. The chain couples TRBV6-5 to TRBJ2-5, with 11 bases that match TRBD2. CDR3 length equals 15 residues. The J segment lost 1 base and the V segment lost 7 bases, leaving 5 bases of the junction unmatched. Germline loops: CDR1 MNHEY, CDR2 SVGAGI. The CDR3, as DNA: TGTGCCAGCAACCTACTAGCGGGGGCCCAAGAGACCCAGTACTTC. Translating it yields CASNLLAGAQETQYF.

The rearrangement links TRBV30 to TRBJ2-4, with TRBD1 identical over 7 bases. Per the germline V gene, CDR1 is GTSNPN and CDR2 is SVGIG (reference sequence). Trimming cost V 0 bases and J 6 bases; bases outside gene matches: 2. The CDR3 contains 13 residues. The CDR3 region has the DNA TGTGCCTGGAGTGTCCCAGGGGGAAACATTCAGTACTTC. This codes for CAWSVPGGNIQYF.

This rearrangement joins TRBV5-1 to TRBJ2-7; 10 bases agree with TRBD2. Germline V lookup: CDR1 SGHRS, CDR2 YFSETQ. The CDR3 is 16 residues long. J gave up 1 base and V 6 bases, and 10 bases lay outside the gene matches. The DNA of the CDR3 is TGCGCCAGCAAAAGACTAGCGGGTAAGGATTCCTACGAGCAGTACTTC. Amino acids: CASKRLAGKDSYEQYF.

The chain has TRBV5-1 and TRBJ2-3, with 11 bases identical to TRBD2. J gave up 3 bases and V 3 bases, and 9 bases lay outside the gene matches. Germline loops: CDR1 SGHRS, CDR2 YFSETQ. This CDR3 is 17 amino acids long. The CDR3 nucleotides are TGCGCCAGCAGCTCTTTAGCGGGAGGGCGTACAACAGATACGCAGTATTTT. This codes for CASSSLAGGRTTDTQYF. The full variable domain, completed using reference TRBV5-1 and TRBJ2-3, is KAGVTQTPRYLIKTRGQQVTLSCSPISGHRSVSWYQQTPGQGLQFLFEYFSETQRNKGNFPGRFSGRQFSNSRSEMNVSTLELGDSALYLCASSSLAGGRTTDTQYFGPGTRLTVL.

The genes are TRBV29-1 and TRBJ2-3; TRBD1 agrees at 8 bases. The CDR3 runs to 14 residues. V lost 7 bases to trimming and J lost 1 base; unmatched junction nucleotides: 7. Germline lookup yields CDR1 SQVTM and CDR2 ANQGSEA. CDR3 amino acids: CSASTGVGTDTQYF. CDR3 in DNA: TGCAGCGCCTCGACAGGGGTTGGCACAGATACGCAGTATTTT.

The chain uses TRBV27 and TRBJ1-5; D uncertain. The length of the CDR3 is 12 residues. Trimming removed 2 bases at V and 7 bases at J, with 6 bases between. Germline values: CDR1 MNHEY, CDR2 SMNVEV (reference sequence). The CDR3 sequence: CASSLPGQPQHF. For the CDR3, the DNA is TGTGCCAGCAGTTTACCGGGGCAGCCCCAGCATTTT.

This chain uses TRBV6-5 with TRBJ1-1; possible D gene TRBD1, 6 bases. Trimming removed 2 bases from V and 3 bases from J, with 7 bases in between. Germline CDR1 and CDR2: MNHEY and SVGAGI. CDR3 size: 13 residues. CDR3 sequence: CASSYGGYTEAFF. DNA of the CDR3: TGTGCCAGCAGTTACGGGGGCTACACTGAAGCTTTCTTT.

The chain employs TRBV14 and TRBJ2-7; 9 bases match TRBD2. CDR1 is SGHDN and CDR2 is FVKESK in the germline V gene. This CDR3 is 13 amino acids long. The V gene end was trimmed by 6 bases and the J gene end by 5 bases; junction bases not matched to a gene: 5. CDR3 residues: CASRVSGRNEQYF. CDR3 nucleotides: TGTGCCAGCAGGGTTAGCGGGAGAAACGAGCAGTACTTC.

The rearrangement links TRBV25-1 to TRBJ2-7; 8 nucleotides align to TRBD1. Germline V gene data show CDR1 as MGHDK and CDR2 as SYGVNS. With V trimmed by 6 bases and J by 9 bases, 13 bases remained unmatched. The CDR3 is made up of 14 amino acids. For the CDR3, the DNA is TGTGCCAGCAGATCGGACAGGGAAGCATTGAGGCAGTACTTC. As protein: CASRSDREALRQYF.

J is TRBJ2-3 and V is TRBV21-1; TRBD2 was called by the table and not checked on the DNA. TRBV21-1 is deemed a pseudogene. CDR3 length: 16 residues. The CDR3 spells CASSKNASESTDTQYF. In DNA form, the CDR3 reads TGTGCCAGCAGCAAAAACGCTAGCGAAAGCACAGATACGCAGTATTTT.

The J gene is TRBJ1-1, the V gene TRBV2, with D hard to call. V lost 4 bases to trimming and J lost 6 bases, with 24 bases between them. The CDR3 covers 17 residues. CDR1 and CDR2 (germline): SNHLY, FYNNEI. The CDR3 region is CASSASTRGMRIPEAFF. Written as DNA, the CDR3 is TGTGCCAGCAGTGCTTCGACTCGAGGAATGAGGATCCCTGAAGCTTTCTTT.

The rearrangement links TRBV18 to TRBJ1-3; weak D call: TRBD1 (5 bases). V was pared by 6 bases and J by 0 bases, with 12 bases between. The germline gives CDR1 KGHSH, CDR2 LQKENI. CDR3 length equals 15 residues. CDR3 DNA sequence: TGTGCCAGCTCGCCCATCAGGGACTCTGGAAACACCATATATTTT. This codes for CASSPIRDSGNTIYF.

A few counts support this clone. This sequence joins TRBV6-6 and TRBJ1-1; TRBD1 agrees at 7 bases. CDR1 and CDR2 from the germline V gene are MNHNY and SVGAGI (reference sequence). V lost 7 bases to trimming and J lost 4 bases; unmatched junction nucleotides: 9. CDR3 length equals 14 residues. The CDR3 loop is CASTPTGISTEAFF. CDR3 bases: TGTGCCAGCACCCCGACAGGGATCAGCACTGAAGCTTTCTTT.

The V call is TRBV10-3, the J call TRBJ1-1; the D gene is possibly TRBD1 (5 bases). The CDR3 totals 13 residues. CDR1 is ENHRY and CDR2 is SYGVKD in the germline V gene. Between the trimmed V and J ends, which lost 0 bases and 4 bases, there was a span of 6 bases. Here the CDR3 reads CAISESGGTEAFF. The CDR3 DNA reads as TGTGCCATCAGTGAGTCGGGGGGCACTGAAGCTTTCTTT.

The chain employs TRBV19 and TRBJ2-7; TRBD2 aligns across 13 bases. Germline CDR1 reads LNHDA; CDR2 reads SQIVND (reference sequence). Germline trimming cut 5 bases from V and 5 bases from J; bases unmatched to any gene: 9. CDR3 length: 16 residues. CDR3 sequence: CASSPRTSGSTNEQYF. Here the CDR3 DNA reads TGTGCCAGTAGTCCCCGGACTAGCGGGAGTACGAACGAGCAGTACTTC.

This clone has more than one count but fewer than ten. The genes are TRBV7-8 and TRBJ1-3, with a weak D call TRBD1 (5 bases). Germline V lookup: CDR1 SGHVS, CDR2 FQNEAQ. The V and J ends lost 10 bases and 0 bases respectively, with 13 bases between them. There are 14 residues in the CDR3. In DNA form, the CDR3 reads TGTGCCATCCTTATTGACAGCTCTGGAAACACCATATATTTT. Its translation: CAILIDSSGNTIYF.

The J gene is TRBJ2-1, the V gene TRBV14; D is ambiguous. CDR1 is SGHDN, CDR2 FVKESK, per germline. This CDR3 spans 12 amino acids. The germline V and J ends were trimmed by 1 base and 4 bases, with 2 bases remaining between them. CDR3 in amino acids: CASSQGYNEQFF. The DNA of the CDR3 is TGTGCCAGCAGCCAAGGTTACAATGAGCAGTTCTTC.

The gene calls are TRBV19 and TRBJ2-5; TRBD2 is a possible D gene (7 bases). CDR1 is LNHDA, CDR2 SQIVND, per germline (reference sequence). The CDR3 consists of 14 residues. Trimming cost V 5 bases and J 0 bases, with 10 bases left between them. The CDR3 DNA is TGTGCCAGTAGTGAGGGGGGGTACCAAGAGACCCAGTACTTC. Amino acid sequence: CASSEGGYQETQYF.

The rearrangement joins TRBV19 to TRBJ1-2, with a possible D match to TRBD1 (5 bases). The germline gives CDR1 LNHDA, CDR2 SQIVND (reference sequence). Trimming cost V 3 bases and J 0 bases, with 11 bases left between them. CDR3 size: 15 residues. Written as DNA, the CDR3 is TGTGCCAGTAGTATCCCTTTGGGGGCTAACTATGGCTACACCTTC. This gives the protein CASSIPLGANYGYTF.

The chain is built from TRBV5-1 and TRBJ2-3; TRBD2 matches 8 bases. The V and J ends lost 3 bases and 4 bases, in that order; junction bases with no gene match: 7. The germline gives CDR1 SGHRS, CDR2 YFSETQ. The length of the CDR3 is 15 residues. CDR3 residues: CASSSGDGRADTQYF. The CDR3 coding sequence is TGCGCCAGCAGCTCCGGGGACGGGAGGGCAGATACGCAGTATTTT.